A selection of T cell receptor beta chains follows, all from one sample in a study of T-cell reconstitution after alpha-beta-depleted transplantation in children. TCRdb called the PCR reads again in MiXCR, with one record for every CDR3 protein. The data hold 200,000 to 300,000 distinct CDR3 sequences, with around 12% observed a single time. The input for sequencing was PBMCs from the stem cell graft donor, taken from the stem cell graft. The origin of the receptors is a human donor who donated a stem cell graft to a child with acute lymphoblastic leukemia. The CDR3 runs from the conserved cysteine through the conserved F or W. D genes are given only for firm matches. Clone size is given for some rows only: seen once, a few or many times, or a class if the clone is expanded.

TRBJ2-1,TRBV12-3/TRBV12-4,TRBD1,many,CASSSRGTGDYNEQFF,TGTGCCAGCAGTTCCCGAGGGACAGGGGACTACAATGAGCAGTTCTTC
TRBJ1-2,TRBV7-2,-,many,CASSFITLNYGYTF,TGTGCCAGCAGCTTTATTACGTTGAACTATGGCTACACCTTC
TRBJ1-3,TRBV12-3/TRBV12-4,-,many,CASGAYSGNTIYF,TGTGCCAGCGGGGCTTACTCTGGAAACACCATATATTTT
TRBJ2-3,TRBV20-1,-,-,CSARGGIDTQYF,TGCAGTGCCAGGGGGGGTATAGATACGCAGTATTTT
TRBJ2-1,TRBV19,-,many,CASIRDGTALGEQFF,TGTGCCAGTATCCGCGACGGAACAGCCCTTGGTGAGCAGTTCTTC
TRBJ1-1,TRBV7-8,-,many,CASSLRRGRREMNTEAFF,TGTGCCAGCAGCTTACGTCGGGGCAGACGTGAGATGAACACTGAAGCTTTCTTT
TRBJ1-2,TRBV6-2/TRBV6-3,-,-,CASSYSKSRSGYTF,TGTGCCAGCAGTTACTCGAAGTCCCGATCTGGCTACACCTTC
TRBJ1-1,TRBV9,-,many,CASSVGGTEAFF,TGTGCCAGCAGCGTTGGCGGGACTGAAGCTTTCTTT
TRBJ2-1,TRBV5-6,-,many,CASSLVQGVGDEQFF,TGTGCCAGCAGCTTGGTCCAAGGCGTAGGGGATGAGCAGTTCTTC
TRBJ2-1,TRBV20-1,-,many,CSASASAALNEQFF,TGCAGTGCTTCGGCTAGCGCGGCCCTCAATGAGCAGTTCTTC
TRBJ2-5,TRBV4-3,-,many,CASSQDMGSQETQYF,TGCGCCAGCAGCCAAGATATGGGCAGCCAAGAGACCCAGTACTTC
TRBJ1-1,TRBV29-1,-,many,CSVPPPGNGVNTEAFF,TGCAGCGTTCCCCCCCCGGGGAATGGGGTGAACACTGAAGCTTTCTTT
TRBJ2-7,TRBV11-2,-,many,CASSFRRHYEQYF,TGTGCCAGCAGCTTTCGTAGGCACTACGAGCAGTACTTC